Listed below are T cell receptor beta chains from one sample, sequenced in a study of regulatory T cells in long-lasting Graves disease. TCRdb recomputed calls from the multiplex PCR reads with MiXCR, one row per CDR3 protein. The data show 530,000 or so distinct CDR3 sequences, 15% to 20% seen once. The same data also went into a second study, on T cells in Graves' hyperthyroidism and ophthalmopathy.

Sequenced here: peripheral blood mononuclear cells (PBMCs), sampled at new diagnosis, from a patient treated with antithyroid drugs. These receptors were taken from a man between 18 and 35 years old with Graves disease. The CDR3 runs from the conserved cysteine through the conserved F or W. The order of the fields is J gene, V gene, clone size, D gene, CDR3 protein, CDR3 DNA. The D gene is left open where the match is weak. Not all rows give a size; the values are once, few, many and, for expanded clones, a class.

TRBJ2-2 | TRBV27 | many | - | CASSRFSTNSGELFF | TGTGCCAGCAGTCGTTTTTCCACTAATTCCGGGGAGCTGTTTTTT
TRBJ2-5 | TRBV20-1 | many | - | CSASGQDETQYF | TGCAGTGCTAGTGGGCAGGACGAGACCCAGTACTTC
TRBJ2-5 | TRBV18 | - | - | CASSPGWSPQETQYF | TGTGCCAGCTCACCCGGTTGGAGTCCGCAAGAGACCCAGTACTTC
TRBJ2-5 | TRBV5-1 | - | - | CASSLETGRKTQYF | TGCGCCAGCAGCTTAGAAACAGGGAGGAAGACCCAGTACTTC
TRBJ2-5 | TRBV7-6 | few | TRBD2 | CASSLRSSGYQETQYF | TGTGCCAGCAGCTTAAGATCTAGCGGATACCAAGAGACCCAGTACTTC
TRBJ2-7 | TRBV7-3 | many | TRBD2 | CASSLGGLAGGPYEQYF | TGTGCCAGCAGCTTAGGGGGACTAGCGGGAGGACCCTACGAGCAGTACTTC
TRBJ2-1 | TRBV5-1 | many | TRBD2 | CASSLAPGSYGTTYNEQFF | TGCGCCAGCAGCTTGGCTCCGGGATCCTACGGGACTACTTACAATGAGCAGTTCTTC
TRBJ2-7 | TRBV4-1 | few | - | CASSPRDAGSYEQYF | TGCGCCAGCAGCCCCAGAGATGCCGGATCCTACGAGCAGTACTTC
TRBJ2-1 | TRBV5-1 | many | TRBD2 | CASAVAGTYNEQFF | TGCGCCAGTGCGGTAGCGGGAACTTACAATGAGCAGTTCTTC
TRBJ2-3 | TRBV10-3 | many | - | CAISGRGADTQYF | TGTGCCATCAGTGGACGGGGAGCAGATACGCAGTATTTT
TRBJ2-3 | TRBV7-2 | many | TRBD2 | CASRREGPDTQYF | TGTGCCAGCAGACGGGAGGGCCCGGATACGCAGTATTTT
TRBJ2-7 | TRBV11-1 | many | - | CASSLALDRLLYEQYF | TGTGCCAGCAGCTTAGCCCTCGACAGGCTCCTCTACGAGCAGTACTTC
TRBJ2-7 | TRBV3-1 | many | - | CASSRDERDTDEQYF | TGTGCCAGCAGCCGAGATGAGCGGGACACCGACGAGCAGTACTTC
TRBJ1-2 | TRBV12-3/TRBV12-4 | many | - | CASSSSSPQGYTF | TGTGCCAGCAGTTCCTCCTCCCCCCAAGGCTACACCTTC
TRBJ2-5 | TRBV10-3 | many | - | CAIAGQQETQYF | TGTGCCATCGCAGGGCAACAAGAGACCCAGTACTTC
TRBJ2-7 | TRBV2 | many | TRBD2 | CASSLGTAGVYEQYF | TGTGCCAGCAGTCTTGGTACAGCGGGAGTGTACGAGCAGTACTTC
TRBJ2-7 | TRBV10-1 | many | TRBD1 | CASTGAGDRGCEQYF | TGCGCCAGCACCGGGGCTGGGGACAGGGGCTGCGAGCAGTACTTC
TRBJ1-6 | TRBV27 | - | - | CASSLAGTVSSYNSPLHF | TGTGCCAGCAGTCTCGCCGGGACCGTAAGCTCCTATAATTCACCCCTCCACTTT
TRBJ2-7 | TRBV6-5 | many | TRBD1 | CASSYGQGNYEQYF | TGTGCCAGCAGTTACGGACAGGGGAACTACGAGCAGTACTTC
TRBJ2-5 | TRBV11-2 | many | - | CASSPGSSETQYF | TGTGCCAGCAGCCCTGGGTCCTCGGAGACCCAGTACTTC
TRBJ2-2 | TRBV4-2 | - | - | CASRLGDTGKLFF | TGTGCCAGCAGACTAGGCGACACCGGGAAGCTGTTTTTT
TRBJ1-2 | TRBV5-1 | many | - | CASSPENYGYTF | TGCGCCAGCAGCCCCGAGAACTATGGCTACACCTTC
TRBJ2-1 | TRBV7-3 | many | TRBD2 | CASSLHAGGINEQFF | TGTGCCAGCAGCTTACACGCGGGAGGGATCAATGAGCAGTTCTTC
TRBJ2-7 | TRBV13 | few | TRBD1 | CASTFSGQGSYEQYF | TGTGCCAGCACCTTTAGTGGACAGGGGAGCTACGAGCAGTACTTC